This passage covers 27 T cell receptor beta chains from one sample sequenced in a study of tumor-infiltrating lymphocytes in primary liver carcinoma. With a constant-region primer, TCR beta cDNA was made from about 0.5 ug of total RNA. Three nested multiplex PCR rounds, a slightly modified ARM-PCR, produced the libraries for TCR beta. The study ran its first two PCR rounds for 9 to 10 cycles each, using TRBV1-TRBV30 forward primers and a C-beta reverse primer. TCRdb reprocessed the multiplex PCR reads via MiXCR and lists one record per CDR3 protein. Of about 120,000 distinct CDR3 sequences detected, approximately 71% appear once; the ten largest clones hold more than 7%. From unsorted bulk tissue weighing about 20-31 mg, DNA and RNA were co-extracted. Material: tumor-adjacent normal liver tissue. These receptors all come from a woman aged 55-75 years with primary liver carcinoma and hepatitis B virus infection.

This clonotype rates as medium-sized. V is TRBV11-2 and J is TRBJ2-7; possibly TRBD2 for D (6 bases). Between the trimmed V and J ends, which lost 2 bases and 6 bases, there was a span of 17 bases. The CDR3 extends over 15 amino acids. Germline loops: CDR1 SGHAT, CDR2 FQNNGV. CDR3 region: CASSLSSGSWGEQYF. CDR3 DNA: TGTGCCAGCAGCTTATCTTCCGGGAGTTGGGGCGAGCAGTACTTC.

A remark on this clonotype: This likely comes from a read error, as the CDR3 has no conserved phenylalanine or tryptophan at its end. This chain connects TRBV14 to TRBJ1-5; TRBD1 agrees at 7 bases. Germline V gives CDR1 SGHDN, CDR2 FVKESK. The CDR3 is 16 residues long. CDR3 bases: TGTGCCAGCAGTCAAGTCAAGGGGGCTAGCAATCAGCCCCAGCATTTG. It encodes CASSQVKGASNQPQHL.

This clonotype was observed at least ten times. The chain carries TRBV12-3 or TRBV12-4 and TRBJ2-3; D uncertain. The CDR3 has 13 residues. Between the trimmed V and J ends, which lost 11 bases and 0 bases, there was a span of 12 bases. CDR3 DNA: TGTGCCCTCCGGGCCCAAAGCACAGATACGCAGTATTTT. Translation: CALRAQSTDTQYF.

With respect to this clonotype: This clone may be a read error of a much larger clone one base away. This rearrangement joins TRBV5-1 to TRBJ2-5; 11 bases are a match to TRBD2. The CDR3 runs to 15 residues. The germline V gene has CDR1 SGHRS and CDR2 YFSETQ. This chain's CDR3 is CPSSLSSGREETQYF. The CDR3 DNA follows: TGCCCCAGCAGCTTGAGTAGCGGGAGGGAAGAGACCCAGTACTTC.

The chain employs TRBV1 and TRBJ1-4. TRBV1 is a documented pseudogene. The CDR3 has 15 residues. The CDR3 region has the DNA TGTACCAGCAGCCAAGTTAAGGCGGAAGACGGAAAACTGTTTTTT. It codes for CTSSQVKAEDGKLFF.

With regard to this clonotype: A read error may account for a junction end that differs from germline. The chain employs TRBV11-2 and TRBJ2-1; D possibly corresponds to TRBD2 (5 bases). This CDR3 spans 17 amino acids. Per germline, CDR1 SGHAT and CDR2 FQNNGV. CDR3 in amino acids: CASSLDQRGAVYNEQFF. The CDR3 DNA reads as TGTGCCAGCAGTTTAGATCAACGGGGTGCAGTCTACAATGAGCAGTTCTTC.

A single count supports this clonotype. Likely a read error: the CDR3 ends without its conserved phenylalanine or tryptophan. V is TRBV7-9 and J is TRBJ2-7; no reliable D call. Germline V gene lookup returns CDR1 SEHNR and CDR2 FQNEAQ (reference sequence). The CDR3 runs to 12 residues. V shed 7 bases and J shed 4 bases, with 11 bases lying between them. This chain's CDR3 is CASNLGIYEQYL. CDR3 DNA sequence: TGTGCCAGCAACCTAGGTATTTACGAGCAGTACTTA.

This clonotype was detected once. A read error may account for a junction end that differs from germline. The chain is built from TRBV11-2 and TRBJ1-2, with 8 bases matching TRBD1. The CDR3 consists of 14 residues. Per the germline V gene, CDR1 is SGHAT and CDR2 is FQNNGV. In DNA, the CDR3 is TGTGCCATCAGCTTAGGGACAGGCGGCTATGTTTACACCTTC. It translates to CAISLGTGGYVYTF.

The chain couples TRBV29-1 to TRBJ2-7, with 9 bases matching TRBD2. J was trimmed by 3 bases and V by 4 bases; bases with no gene match: 7. CDR3 length equals 14 residues. Germline-derived CDR1 and CDR2 are SQVTM and ANQGSEA. CDR3: CSVATTSGRYEQYF. CDR3 nucleotide sequence: TGCAGCGTTGCTACGACTAGCGGCCGCTACGAGCAGTACTTC.

This clonotype occurred many times. The rearrangement uses TRBV30 and TRBJ2-3, with a possible D match to TRBD2 (5 bases). This CDR3 has 15 amino acids. V dropped 1 base and J dropped 4 bases, with 15 bases sitting between them. Germline loops: CDR1 GTSNPN, CDR2 SVGIG (reference sequence). For the CDR3, the DNA is TGTGCCTGGAGTGCAGGACTGAGTTCTTCAGATACGCAGTATTTT. Translating gives CAWSAGLSSSDTQYF. Variable domain in full (rest from reference TRBV30 and TRBJ2-3): SQTIHQWPATLVQPVGSPLSLECTVEGTSNPNLYWYRQAAGRGLQLLFYSVGIGQISSEVPQNLSASRPQDRQFILSSKKLLLSDSGFYLCAWSAGLSSSDTQYFGPGTRLTVL.

A note on this clonotype: At one end, the junction sequence differs from germline, possibly due to a read error. V is TRBV5-1 and J is TRBJ1-1; D is possibly TRBD1 (5 bases). This CDR3 has 16 amino acids. Germline assignment: CDR1 SGHRS and CDR2 YFSETQ. The CDR3 sequence is CASSSRGQGQITESFF. The CDR3, as DNA: TGCGCCAGCAGCTCGAGGGGCCAGGGCCAGATCACTGAATCTTTCTTT.

This sequence joins TRBV5-6 and TRBJ2-2, with D possibly being TRBD2 (6 bases). The CDR3 length is 16 residues. Germline V gene data show CDR1 as SGHDT and CDR2 as YYEEEE. The V gene lost 7 bases and the J gene lost 5 bases, with 21 bases spanning the gap. CDR3: CASGLRGEGRTGELFF. The CDR3 DNA sequence: TGTGCCAGCGGCCTTCGGGGAGAGGGGAGGACCGGGGAGCTGTTTTTT.

As regards this clonotype: One junction end does not reproduce the germline sequence, and a read error may be involved. This chain joins TRBV19 and TRBJ1-5, with 9 bases that match TRBD1. There are 16 residues in the CDR3. Germline CDR1 is LNHDA and CDR2 is SQIVND (reference sequence). The CDR3 loop reads CASSREPGTGIRPRHF. The DNA of the CDR3 is TGTGCCAGTAGCCGCGAACCCGGGACAGGGATTAGGCCCCGGCATTTT.

On this clonotype itself: This clone may be a read error of a much larger clone one base away. The V gene is TRBV29-1, the J gene TRBJ1-2; TRBD1 is a possible D gene (6 bases). CDR1 is SQVTM, CDR2 ANQGSEA, per germline. Trimming took 6 bases from V and 7 from J, leaving 15 bases between them. The CDR3 length is 12 residues. Here the CDR3 reads CSVEAGGCGYTF. The CDR3, as DNA: TGCAGCGTCGAGGCGGGGGGCTGTGGCTACACCTTC.

This clonotype was picked up one time. This CDR3 fails to terminate in the conserved phenylalanine or tryptophan, so it likely reflects a read error. The DNA is omitted, as the CDR3 cannot be located on it reliably, and the CDR3 follows TCRdb's listing. The J gene is TRBJ2-7, the V gene TRBV11-2; TRBD2, the D gene given by the table, was not confirmed from the DNA. The CDR3 spans 12 amino acids, including both terminal residues. Per germline, CDR1 SGHAT and CDR2 FQNNGV. CDR3 region: CASSSDRRSMEC.

A word on this clonotype: It is likely a read error, because the conserved phenylalanine at the end of the CDR3 is missing. This chain connects TRBV5-1 to TRBJ2-7, with D hard to call. The ends were cut back, 4 bases at V and 2 bases at J, with 13 bases in the middle. Germline CDR1 SGHRS, CDR2 YFSETQ. This CDR3 has 14 amino acids. The CDR3 DNA reads TGCGCCAGCAGCGAATATATAGGCCCCTACGAGCAGTACTTA. As protein: CASSEYIGPYEQYL.

A remark on this clonotype: A much more abundant neighbour one base away suggests this may be a read error. The chain has TRBV5-1 and TRBJ2-1, with D tentatively TRBD1 (6 bases). Germline CDR1 and CDR2: SGHRS and YFSETQ. Deletions cut 6 bases from V and 8 bases from J, with 21 bases between. The CDR3 has 15 amino acids. CDR3 sequence (DNA): TGCGCCAGCAAATCTAGGGGGAGAAGCCTGGATGAGCAGTTCTTC. The encoded protein is CASKSRGRSLDEQFF.

Remarks on this clonotype: One end of the junction does not line up with germline, which may come from a read error. The chain carries TRBV18 and TRBJ2-3; D not resolved. This CDR3 spans 15 amino acids. Germline lookup yields CDR1 KGHSH and CDR2 LQKENI. CDR3 in amino acids: CASSPQGNFADTHYF. The CDR3 DNA sequence: TGTGCCAGCTCACCACAAGGGAATTTCGCAGATACGCACTATTTT.

Note on this clonotype: One end of the junction does not line up with germline, which may come from a read error. The chain couples TRBV7-8 to TRBJ2-7; D ambiguous. Germline CDR1 reads SGHVS; CDR2 reads FQNEAQ. The length of the CDR3 is 13 residues. For the CDR3, the DNA is TGTGCCAGCAGCTACAAAAGCTCCTACGAACAGTACTTC. This sequence encodes CASSYKSSYEQYF. Filled out from reference TRBV7-8 and TRBJ2-7, the complete variable domain reads GAGVSQSPRYKVAKRGQDVALRCDPISGHVSLFWYQQALGQGPEFLTYFQNEAQLDKSGLPSDRFFAERPEGSVSTLKIQRTQQEDSAVYLCASSYKSSYEQYFGPGTRLTVT.

This clonotype was detected ten times or more. The CDR3 loop reads CASSWAPGRPNTGELFF. The CDR3 DNA is TGTGCCAGCAGCTGGGCCCCCGGGCGCCCGAACACCGGGGAGCTGTTTTTT. The chain is built from TRBV7-9 and TRBJ2-2; D gene ambiguous. With 4 bases removed from V and 0 bases from J, the gap between germline ends came to 15 bases. Per the germline V gene, CDR1 is SEHNR and CDR2 is FQNEAQ (reference sequence). The CDR3 spans 17 residues.

About this clonotype itself: The junction and the germline gene differ at one end; a read error may be behind it. This rearrangement joins TRBV24-1 to TRBJ2-2; D could derive from TRBD1 or TRBD2 (5 bases each). CDR1 KGHDR and CDR2 SFDVKD come from the germline V gene. This CDR3 is built from 17 residues. The CDR3 protein is CVTSDPLRGPNTGELFF. For the CDR3, the DNA is TGTGTCACCAGTGATCCCCTCCGGGGACCAAATACCGGGGAGCTGTTTTTT.

In the case of this clonotype: Since a much larger clone is just one base distant, this may be a read error. The J gene is TRBJ2-1, the V gene TRBV28; D is perhaps TRBD1 or TRBD2 (6 bases each). The CDR3 is 14 amino acids. Per germline, CDR1 MDHEN and CDR2 SYDVKM. The ends were cut back, 7 bases at V and 0 bases at J, with 10 bases in the middle. Written as DNA, the CDR3 is TGTGCCAGCACTTCGGGGGCCTCCTACAATGAGCAGTTCTTC. The encoded protein is CASTSGASYNEQFF.

This clonotype was counted at least ten times. The chain joins TRBV30 to TRBJ2-1; perhaps TRBD2 as D (6 bases). V lost 0 bases and J lost 7, with 7 bases in between. This CDR3 comprises 12 residues. Per germline, CDR1 GTSNPN and CDR2 SVGIG (reference sequence). The CDR3 here is CAWSVRGNEQFF. Here the CDR3 DNA reads TGTGCCTGGAGTGTACGGGGGAATGAGCAGTTCTTC.

Regarding this clonotype: Since the CDR3 does not end with the conserved phenylalanine or tryptophan, this likely comes from a read error. The genes are TRBV29-1 and TRBJ1-1; unclear D gene. Germline V gene data show CDR1 as SQVTM and CDR2 as ANQGSEA. With 5 bases removed from V and 7 bases from J, the gap between germline ends came to 14 bases. The CDR3 length is 12 residues. In nucleotides, the CDR3 is TGCAGCGTTAAGTTCGGACGGGGTGAAGCTTTCCTT. It encodes CSVKFGRGEAFL.

About this clonotype: The final CDR3 position lacks the conserved phenylalanine or tryptophan, pointing to a likely read error. The limits of the CDR3 on the DNA are not certain, so only TCRdb's listed CDR3 is given. The chain uses TRBV11-2 and TRBJ2-2; no DNA check was done on the table's D call, TRBD2. The CDR3 has 19 residues if both end residues are counted. CDR1 SGHAT and CDR2 FQNNGV come from the germline V gene. CDR3 sequence: CASSPDLGTSGMGTGELFL.

A note on this clonotype: One junction end disagrees with the germline gene, perhaps due to a read error. V gene TRBV12-3 or TRBV12-4 combines with J gene TRBJ2-1, with D perhaps TRBD1 (6 bases). The CDR3 runs to 11 residues. The chain's CDR3 is CTSSLDSEQFF. The CDR3 DNA sequence: TGTACCAGCAGTTTGGACAGTGAGCAGTTCTTC.

There are many counts of this clonotype. CDR3 residues: CASSQDSSGDYGYTF. CDR3 nucleotides: TGTGCCAGCAGCCAAGATTCATCGGGAGACTATGGCTACACCTTC. This sequence joins TRBV4-2 and TRBJ1-2; D not resolved. Germline loops: CDR1 LGHNA, CDR2 YNFKEQ. Trimming stripped 0 bases from V and 3 bases from J, with 11 bases between. This CDR3 region has 15 residues.